The rows below give T cell receptor beta chains drawn from one sample of a study of blood T cell repertoires in COVID-19. TCRdb keeps only in-frame clones here, not all; method: immunoSEQ multiplex PCR. The top ten clones hold 1.9% of a sample with roughly 80,000 clones, around 92% of them seen once. Sequencing used peripheral blood. The receptors originated from a woman aged 50 to 60 in a cohort sampled during active COVID-19. The conserved cysteine and the conserved F or W are not part of the CDR3 here.

>TRBV5-1|TRBJ2-1|15
ASTRTSGGSSYNEQF
>TRBV11-3|TRBJ2-7|13
ASSTGSGRSYEQY
>TRBV7-8|TRBJ2-7|13
ASRPRLAERYEQY
>TRBV11-2|TRBJ2-4|13
ASSRGGSAKNIQY
>TRBV6-5|TRBJ2-7|13
ASTQDRGPTYEQY
>TRBV19|TRBJ1-4|13
ASRDRGAFNEKLF
>TRBV27|TRBJ2-7|14
ASSLFPSGGSYEQY
>TRBV28|TRBJ1-5|12
ASSLTGVSQPQH
>TRBV19|TRBJ2-6|15
ASTSGLAGTGANVLT
>TRBV3-1/TRBV3-2|TRBJ1-2|10
ASSIANYGYT
>TRBV7-9|TRBJ1-2|13
ASRRTVLANYGYT
>TRBV10-3|TRBJ2-7|12
AISESRGTNEQY
>TRBV5-1|TRBJ2-1|13
ASSPPGDRVNEQF
>TRBV5-6|TRBJ2-1|13
ASSFGTSSGNEQF
>TRBV12-3/TRBV12-4|TRBJ1-2|11
ASRTDLNYGYT
>TRBV9|TRBJ2-2|14
ASSVRQFANTGELF
>TRBV16|TRBJ1-2|12
ASSQSPGNYGYT
>TRBV18|TRBJ2-5|12
ASSPSSGQETQY
>TRBV5-5|TRBJ1-1|13
ASSLRQGARTEAF
>TRBV19|TRBJ1-3|13
ASSRGGNSGNTIY
>TRBV6-6|TRBJ1-1|15
ASSLTSGFDTDSEAF
>TRBV9|TRBJ1-3|12
ASSVVSSGNTIY